This T cell receptor (beta chain) emerged from a study of shared clonotypes between healthy human individuals. This clone was seen a single time. Libraries were prepared by immunoSEQ multiplex PCR; TCRdb keeps only in-frame clonotypes and omits some of them. Altogether some 740,000 clones are present, 90% to 95% being singletons, with the ten largest covering 20% to 30%. Cells designated naive CD8 were CD45RO-negative and were positively selected for CCR7, with terminally differentiated effector memory CD45RA+ cells excluded. Trimming took 0 bases from V and 4 from J, leaving 13 bases between them. This CDR3 region has 15 residues. CDR1 and CDR2 (germline): SGDLS, YYNGEE.

This TCR derives from a young man in good health. The sample taken for sequencing was naive CD8+ T cells sorted from blood. The gene calls are TRBV9 and TRBJ2-5; no firm D call. The CDR3 bases are TGTGCCAGCAGCGTAGGACACTATGCTGGAGAGACCCAGTACTTC. This codes for CASSVGHYAGETQYF.